The T cell receptor beta chain under discussion was sequenced for a study of T cells in Graves' hyperthyroidism and ophthalmopathy. About the study: Peripheral blood samples were taken at initial diagnosis, prior to any treatment. General observations from the study: By a 13 V-J model, ophthalmopathy was set apart from stable hyperthyroidism. Median prediction lead before ophthalmopathy onset was six to eight months with the model.

It was RNA transcripts that yielded the amplified TCR beta CDR3 regions. Primed by the HTBI set, a first-round RT-PCR was run on the TCR CDR3. TCRdb redid the calling of the multiplex PCR reads with MiXCR, one entry per CDR3 protein. Of under 500,000 distinct CDR3 sequences listed, over 11% are singletons. The CDR3 runs to 17 residues. Germline loops: CDR1 SGHTA, CDR2 FQGNSA. J gave up 5 bases and V 5 bases, and 12 bases lay outside the gene matches. For this clonotype: Its antigen is not known.

Clinicians diagnosed patients from clinical symptoms, serum thyroxine and TRAb, thyroid ultrasound and orbital computed tomography. The TCR originated in a man aged 50 to 59 with Graves' ophthalmopathy. The sequenced sample consisted of blood. V gene TRBV7-2 combines with J gene TRBJ2-5, with TRBD2 matching 12 bases. The CDR3 DNA is TGTGCCAGCAGCCACAATCCTAGCGGGAGGGCCTCCGAGACCCAGTACTTC. It translates to CASSHNPSGRASETQYF.